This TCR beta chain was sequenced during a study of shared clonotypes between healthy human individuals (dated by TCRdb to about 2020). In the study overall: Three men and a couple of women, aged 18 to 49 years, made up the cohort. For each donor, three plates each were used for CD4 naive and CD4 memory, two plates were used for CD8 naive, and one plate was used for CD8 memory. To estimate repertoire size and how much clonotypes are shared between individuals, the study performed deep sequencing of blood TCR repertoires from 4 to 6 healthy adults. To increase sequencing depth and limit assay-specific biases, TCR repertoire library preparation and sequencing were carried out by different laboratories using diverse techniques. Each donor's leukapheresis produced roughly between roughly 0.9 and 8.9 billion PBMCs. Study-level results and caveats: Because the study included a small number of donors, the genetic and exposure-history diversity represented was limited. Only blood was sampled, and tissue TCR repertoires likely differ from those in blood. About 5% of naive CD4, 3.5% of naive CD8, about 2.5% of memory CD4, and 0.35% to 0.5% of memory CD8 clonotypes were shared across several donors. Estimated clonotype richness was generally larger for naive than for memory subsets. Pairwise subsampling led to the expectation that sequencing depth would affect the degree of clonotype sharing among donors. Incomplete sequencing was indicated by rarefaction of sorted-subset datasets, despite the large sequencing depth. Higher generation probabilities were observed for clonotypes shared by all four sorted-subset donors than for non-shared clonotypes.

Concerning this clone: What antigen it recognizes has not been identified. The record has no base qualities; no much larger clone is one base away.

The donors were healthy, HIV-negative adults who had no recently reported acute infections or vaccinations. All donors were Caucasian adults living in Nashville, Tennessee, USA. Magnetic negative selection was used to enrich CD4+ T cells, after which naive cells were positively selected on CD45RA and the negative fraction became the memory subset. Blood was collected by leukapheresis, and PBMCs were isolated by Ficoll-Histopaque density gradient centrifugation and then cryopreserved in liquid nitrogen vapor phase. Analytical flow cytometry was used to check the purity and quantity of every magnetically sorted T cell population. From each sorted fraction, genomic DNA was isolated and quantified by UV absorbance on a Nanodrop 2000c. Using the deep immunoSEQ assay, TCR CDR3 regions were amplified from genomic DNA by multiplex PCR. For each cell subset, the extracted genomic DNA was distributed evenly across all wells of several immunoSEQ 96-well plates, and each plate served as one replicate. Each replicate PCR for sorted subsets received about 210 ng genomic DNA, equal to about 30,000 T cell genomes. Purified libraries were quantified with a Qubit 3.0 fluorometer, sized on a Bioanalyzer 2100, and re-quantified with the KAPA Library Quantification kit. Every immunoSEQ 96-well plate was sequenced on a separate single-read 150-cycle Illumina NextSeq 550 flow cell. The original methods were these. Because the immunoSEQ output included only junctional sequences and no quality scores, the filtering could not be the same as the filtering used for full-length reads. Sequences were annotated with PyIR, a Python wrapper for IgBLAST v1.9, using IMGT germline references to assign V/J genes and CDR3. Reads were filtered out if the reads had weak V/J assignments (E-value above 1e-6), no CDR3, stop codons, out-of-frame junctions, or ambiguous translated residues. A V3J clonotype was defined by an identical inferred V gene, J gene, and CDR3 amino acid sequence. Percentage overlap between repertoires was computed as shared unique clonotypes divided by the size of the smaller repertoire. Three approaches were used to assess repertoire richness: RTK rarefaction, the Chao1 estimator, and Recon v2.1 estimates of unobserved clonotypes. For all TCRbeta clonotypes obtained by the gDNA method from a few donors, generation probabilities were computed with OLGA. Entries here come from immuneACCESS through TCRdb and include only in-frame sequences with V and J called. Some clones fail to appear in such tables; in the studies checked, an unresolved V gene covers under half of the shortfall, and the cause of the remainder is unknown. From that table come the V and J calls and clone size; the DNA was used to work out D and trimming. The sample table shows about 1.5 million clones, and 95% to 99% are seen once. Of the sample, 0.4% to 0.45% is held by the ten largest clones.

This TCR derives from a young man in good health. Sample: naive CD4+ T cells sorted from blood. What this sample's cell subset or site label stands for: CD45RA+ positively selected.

The CDR3 protein sequence reads: CASSLVRPGISGNTIYF. The nucleotide sequence reads as follows: TGCGCCAGCAGCTTGGTTCGTCCCGGGATCTCTGGAAACACCATATATTTT. The sequence is built from TRBV5-1 and TRBJ1-3, with the D gene uncertain. From the germline V gene, CDR1 is SGHRS and CDR2 is YFSETQ. CDR3 length: 17 amino acids, cysteine to phenylalanine. The DNA shown is the 51-base CDR3, in frame from base 1. V is clipped by 0 bases and J by 0 bases, and the sequence between their germline boundaries is 13 bases long. Full variable domain (CDR3 extended with the reference TRBV5-1 and TRBJ1-3 proteins): KAGVTQTPRYLIKTRGQQVTLSCSPISGHRSVSWYQQTPGQGLQFLFEYFSETQRNKGNFPGRFSGRQFSNSRSEMNVSTLELGDSALYLCASSLVRPGISGNTIYFGEGSWLTVV.